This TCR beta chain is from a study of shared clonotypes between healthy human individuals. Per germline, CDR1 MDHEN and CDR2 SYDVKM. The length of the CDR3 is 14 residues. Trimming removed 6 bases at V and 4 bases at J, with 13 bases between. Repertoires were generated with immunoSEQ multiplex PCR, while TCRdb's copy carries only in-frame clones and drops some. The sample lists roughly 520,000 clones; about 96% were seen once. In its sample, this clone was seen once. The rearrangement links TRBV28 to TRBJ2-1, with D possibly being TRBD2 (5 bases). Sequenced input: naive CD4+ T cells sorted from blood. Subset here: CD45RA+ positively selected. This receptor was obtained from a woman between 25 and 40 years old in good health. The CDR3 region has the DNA TGTGCCAGCAGACACCGACCGGGATACAATGAGCAGTTCTTC. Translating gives CASRHRPGYNEQFF.